The 29 T cell receptor beta chains reported below all come from one sample, sequenced in a study of control samples from healthy donors and cancer patients. The assay was immunoSEQ multiplex PCR, and TCRdb's table has in-frame clones only and misses some. The table records 130,000 or so clones, roughly 84% of them present only once. The sequencing input was blood. These receptors were obtained from a man aged 45-65 years in good health.

The count of this clone is one. The chain combines TRBV19 with TRBJ1-6, with D perhaps matching TRBD1 (5 bases). V lost 6 bases to trimming and J lost 6 bases, with 15 bases between them. The CDR3 totals 15 residues. The germline CDR1 and CDR2 sequences are LNHDA and SQIVND (reference sequence). The CDR3 is CASRSVGGTNSPLHF. CDR3 in DNA: TGTGCCAGTAGATCGGTTGGGGGGACTAATTCACCCCTCCACTTT. Supplemented by reference TRBV19 and TRBJ1-6, the full variable domain reads DGGITQSPKYLFRKEGQNVTLSCEQNLNHDAMYWYRQDPGQGLRLIYYSQIVNDFQKGDIAEGYSVSREKKESFPLTVTSAQKNPTAFYLCASRSVGGTNSPLHFGNGTRLTVT.

The rearrangement uses TRBV13 and TRBJ2-6, with a tentative D call TRBD1 (6 bases). Deletions cut 5 bases from V and 2 bases from J, with 13 bases between. This CDR3 spans 16 amino acids. The germline V gene encodes CDR1 PRHDT and CDR2 FYEKMQ (reference sequence). The CDR3 DNA reads TGTGCCAGCAGCACCTCGTCAGGGGCTGGGGCCAACGTCCTGACTTTC. Translated, it gives CASSTSSGAGANVLTF. The complete variable domain, with remaining parts taken from reference TRBV13 and TRBJ2-6, reads AAGVIQSPRHLIKEKRETATLKCYPIPRHDTVYWYQQGPGQDPQFLISFYEKMQSDKGSIPDRFSAQQFSDYHSELNMSSLELGDSALYFCASSTSSGAGANVLTFGAGSRLTVL.

The chain uses TRBV5-1 and TRBJ1-4; D is possibly TRBD1 (5 bases). Germline loops: CDR1 SGHRS, CDR2 YFSETQ. The CDR3 runs 17 residues. Trimming left V 1 base short and J 0 bases short, with 13 bases between. The CDR3 loop reads CASSLWGDSTTNEKLFF. DNA for the CDR3: TGCGCCAGCAGCTTGTGGGGTGACAGTACAACTAATGAAAAACTGTTTTTT.

The V call is TRBV5-4, the J call TRBJ2-3; 11 bases fit TRBD2. The germline V gene has CDR1 SGHNT and CDR2 YYREEE (reference sequence). With 2 bases clipped from V and 3 bases from J, the junction kept 5 bases outside the gene matches. This CDR3 comprises 16 residues. The CDR3 loop reads CASSLITSGGTDTQYF. The CDR3 DNA follows: TGTGCCAGCAGCTTAATCACTAGCGGGGGAACAGATACGCAGTATTTT.

This chain uses TRBV24-1 with TRBJ2-1; 8 bases line up with TRBD2. Trimming took 4 bases from V and 2 from J; bases not matched to a gene: 6. This CDR3 region has 16 residues. CDR1 is KGHDR and CDR2 is SFDVKD in the germline V gene. Here the CDR3 reads CATSDPLADTYNEQFF. The CDR3 DNA reads as TGTGCCACCAGTGACCCACTAGCGGATACCTACAATGAGCAGTTCTTC.

The chain links TRBV4-1 to TRBJ1-5, with a possible D match to TRBD1 (6 bases). Trimming pared 0 bases from V and 5 bases from J, leaving 11 bases between. The CDR3 is 15 residues long. Per the germline V gene, CDR1 is MGHRA and CDR2 is YSYEKL. The CDR3 bases are TGCGCCAGCAGCCAAGAGGACAGCCACTATCAGCCCCAGCATTTT. This translates into CASSQEDSHYQPQHF.

V is TRBV5-5 and J is TRBJ1-1; a weak D match, TRBD1 (5 bases). With 4 bases removed from V and 0 bases from J, the gap between germline ends came to 10 bases. Germline V lookup: CDR1 SGHKS, CDR2 YYEKEE (reference sequence). The CDR3 sequence is 14 residues long. The CDR3 loop is CASSLGGLNTEAFF. In nucleotides, the CDR3 is TGTGCCAGCAGCCTCGGGGGGTTGAACACTGAAGCTTTCTTT.

The chain links TRBV9 to TRBJ2-3, with D maybe TRBD2 (6 bases). Per germline, CDR1 SGDLS and CDR2 YYNGEE. Trimming pared 3 bases from V and 3 bases from J, leaving 14 bases between. The CDR3 sequence is 15 residues long. The CDR3 protein is CASSGPSEGTDTQYF. The CDR3 nucleotides read TGTGCCAGCAGCGGGCCTAGCGAGGGGACAGATACGCAGTATTTT.

The V gene is TRBV3-1 (or the pseudogene TRBV3-2), the J gene TRBJ1-2, with a possible D match to TRBD1 (5 bases). This CDR3 region has 20 residues. With 1 base removed from V and 3 bases from J, the gap between germline ends came to 27 bases. CDR1 and CDR2 (germline): LGHDT, YNNKEL (reference sequence). CDR3 nucleotides: TGTGCCAGCAGCCAAGTCCCCCCGGGGCAGGTTACGGGGAGCGACTATGGCTACACCTTC. It specifies CASSQVPPGQVTGSDYGYTF.

The chain joins TRBV11-2 to TRBJ1-1; D is unresolved. Trimming cost V 1 base and J 10 bases, with 19 bases left between them. Germline CDR1 SGHAT, CDR2 FQNNGV. The CDR3 runs 15 residues. CDR3 in amino acids: CASSLGTGPRLGAFF. For the CDR3, the DNA is TGTGCCAGCAGCTTAGGAACCGGGCCTCGTCTGGGAGCTTTCTTT.

The V and J genes are TRBV30 and TRBJ2-7, with D maybe TRBD2 (6 bases). Per germline, CDR1 GTSNPN and CDR2 SVGIG (reference sequence). The V and J ends lost 4 bases and 4 bases respectively, with 14 bases between them. The CDR3 sequence is 13 residues long. This CDR3 reads CAWTPGGTYEQYF. The CDR3 DNA reads TGTGCCTGGACCCCCGGGGGAACTTACGAGCAGTACTTC. Based on the CDR3 plus reference TRBV30 and TRBJ2-7, the full variable domain is SQTIHQWPATLVQPVGSPLSLECTVEGTSNPNLYWYRQAAGRGLQLLFYSVGIGQISSEVPQNLSASRPQDRQFILSSKKLLLSDSGFYLCAWTPGGTYEQYFGPGTRLTVT.

The chain recombines TRBV24-1 with TRBJ2-2; D may be TRBD1 (5 bases). Trimming took off 4 bases at V and 1 base at J, with 9 bases between the two ends. CDR3 length: 15 residues. Germline V gene sequence: CDR1 KGHDR, CDR2 SFDVKD. DNA for the CDR3: TGTGCCACCAGTGACCGTGACAGGAACACCGGGGAGCTGTTTTTT. Amino acids: CATSDRDRNTGELFF.

This sequence joins TRBV11-2 and TRBJ1-1, with 7 bases identical to TRBD1. This CDR3 region has 14 residues. Trimming cost V 2 bases and J 1 base; bases outside gene matches: 1. Germline V lookup: CDR1 SGHAT, CDR2 FQNNGV. This chain's CDR3 is CASSLNRGNTEAFF. CDR3 in DNA: TGTGCCAGCAGCTTAAACAGGGGGAACACTGAAGCTTTCTTT.

The V call is TRBV12-3 or TRBV12-4, the J call TRBJ2-1; 7 bases line up with TRBD1. With V trimmed by 2 bases and J by 12 bases, 4 bases remained unmatched. The CDR3 sequence is 12 residues long. CDR3 nucleotide sequence: TGTGCCAGCAGTTTAACAGGGGTGGGGCAGTTCTTC. It codes for CASSLTGVGQFF.

V is TRBV28 and J is TRBJ1-5; a possible D gene is TRBD1 (5 bases). V was cut by 7 bases and J by 2 bases, with 9 bases left in between. This CDR3 spans 13 amino acids. Germline values: CDR1 MDHEN, CDR2 SYDVKM. The CDR3 nucleotides read TGTGCCAGCATACAGGCCGGCAATCAGCCCCAGCATTTT. Its translation: CASIQAGNQPQHF. The full variable domain, in which reference TRBV28 and TRBJ1-5 provide the parts outside the CDR3, is DVKVTQSSRYLVKRTGEKVFLECVQDMDHENMFWYRQDPGLGLRLIYFSYDVKMKEKGDIPEGYSVSREKKERFSLILESASTNQTSMYLCASIQAGNQPQHFGDGTRLSIL.

The chain is built from TRBV4-2 and TRBJ2-5, with 7 bases identical to TRBD2. The germline CDR1 and CDR2 sequences are LGHNA and YNFKEQ. Losses at the gene ends were 0 bases for V and 5 bases for J; bases not matched to a gene: 12. This CDR3 contains 17 residues. The CDR3 loop reads CASSQDPSGEVAETQYF. The CDR3 DNA sequence: TGTGCCAGCAGCCAAGATCCCAGCGGGGAGGTCGCGGAGACCCAGTACTTC.

The J gene is TRBJ1-2, the V gene TRBV30; tentatively, D is TRBD1 (5 bases). Germline CDR1 and CDR2: GTSNPN and SVGIG (reference sequence). V gave up 5 bases and J gave up 8 bases, with 24 bases separating them. The CDR3 contains 15 residues. The CDR3 sequence: CAWSPRRGLNSGYTF. CDR3 DNA: TGTGCCTGGTCACCGAGGAGGGGACTAAATTCCGGCTACACCTTC.

This rearrangement joins TRBV3-1 (or the pseudogene TRBV3-2) to TRBJ1-1; a weak D match, TRBD1 (5 bases). The CDR3 loop spans 14 amino acids. The germline CDR1 and CDR2 sequences are LGHDT and YNNKEL (reference sequence). V lost 3 bases and J lost 8, with 16 bases in between. The CDR3: CASSQGEHYSEAFF. In DNA form, the CDR3 reads TGTGCCAGCAGCCAGGGGGAGCATTATTCCGAAGCTTTCTTT.

The rearrangement joins TRBV29-1 to TRBJ1-1, with a tentative D call TRBD1 (5 bases). Per germline, CDR1 SQVTM and CDR2 ANQGSEA. Trimming took 4 bases from V and 1 from J, leaving 13 bases between them. There are 14 residues in the CDR3. In DNA, the CDR3 is TGCAGCGTTGGCTCGGCAGGGAAGAACACTGAAGCTTTCTTT. Protein sequence: CSVGSAGKNTEAFF.

The chain links TRBV6-9 to TRBJ2-5; D gene uncertain. The CDR3 is 11 residues long. The ends were cut back, 7 bases at V and 5 bases at J, with 8 bases in the middle. In germline, CDR1 is MNHGY, CDR2 SVAAGI. CDR3 amino acids: CASTYSETQYF. The CDR3 DNA sequence: TGTGCCAGCACCTATTCGGAGACCCAGTACTTC.

The gene calls are TRBV5-8 and TRBJ2-1; TRBD2 aligns across 9 bases. V was pared by 1 base and J by 4 bases, with 6 bases of the junction left unmatched. The germline CDR1 and CDR2 sequences are SGHTS and YDEGEE. CDR3 length: 16 residues. Here the CDR3 reads CASSLPPSGAYNEQFF. The CDR3 nucleotides are TGTGCCAGCAGCTTGCCGCCTAGCGGGGCGTACAATGAGCAGTTCTTC.

The rearrangement joins TRBV3-1 (or the pseudogene TRBV3-2) to TRBJ2-4; 9 nucleotides agree with TRBD2. The germline V gene has CDR1 LGHDT and CDR2 YNNKEL (reference sequence). The CDR3 is 16 amino acids. The trim removed 1 base at V and 6 bases at J, leaving 7 bases unmatched. CDR3 sequence: CASSQALAGSGNIQYF. CDR3 bases: TGTGCCAGCAGCCAAGCTCTAGCGGGGAGTGGAAACATTCAGTACTTC.

This clone was recorded once. V is TRBV19 and J is TRBJ1-5; TRBD1 might be the D (5 bases). V was clipped by 1 base and J by 7 bases, with 17 bases between them. The CDR3 is 16 residues long. The V gene's germline CDR1 is LNHDA and CDR2 SQIVND (reference sequence). CDR3 DNA sequence: TGTGCCAGTAGTATAGCGCGGGGACTTCGGGTGCAGCCCCAGCATTTT. Amino acid sequence: CASSIARGLRVQPQHF.

The count of this clone is one. V usage is TRBV10-3 and J usage is TRBJ2-1, with D possibly being TRBD2 (6 bases). This CDR3 spans 14 amino acids. In germline, CDR1 is ENHRY, CDR2 SYGVKD. The CDR3 bases are TGTGCGAACGGGGCGGGGTCATCCTACAATGAGCAGTTCTTC. Its protein product is CANGAGSSYNEQFF.

The chain recombines TRBV28 with TRBJ2-7; weak D call: TRBD2 (5 bases). This CDR3 is built from 16 residues. The V gene lost 5 bases and the J gene lost 7 bases, with 24 bases spanning the gap. Germline V lookup: CDR1 MDHEN, CDR2 SYDVKM. The CDR3 here is CASSPFGSGSVREQYF. CDR3 nucleotide sequence: TGTGCCAGCAGTCCTTTCGGCTCGGGATCCGTTAGGGAGCAGTACTTC.

The rearrangement uses TRBV5-1 and TRBJ1-3; D is unresolved. The CDR3 is 12 amino acids. V was pared by 4 bases and J by 4 bases, with 6 bases between. Germline values: CDR1 SGHRS, CDR2 YFSETQ. The CDR3, as DNA: TGCGCCAGCAGCATCGACGGAAACACCATATATTTT. Protein sequence: CASSIDGNTIYF.

The chain combines TRBV9 with TRBJ2-3; 12 nucleotides match TRBD2. The CDR3 is 16 residues long. J gave up 4 bases and V 0 bases, and 3 bases lay outside the gene matches. Germline V gene data show CDR1 as SGDLS and CDR2 as YYNGEE. CDR3 region: CASSVDPSGGADTQYF. The CDR3 DNA reads as TGTGCCAGCAGCGTAGATCCTAGCGGGGGGGCAGATACGCAGTATTTT.

This clone was picked up a small number of times. Additional DNA sequences in this sample encode the identical CDR3. The chain employs TRBV7-3 and TRBJ2-3; 9 bases are shared with TRBD2. Germline loops: CDR1 SGHTA, CDR2 FQGTGA. The CDR3 contains 17 residues. V lost 5 bases to trimming and J lost 3 bases; unmatched junction nucleotides: 12. The CDR3 is CASSPGRRGGRTDTQYF. In DNA form, the CDR3 reads TGTGCCAGCAGCCCGGGTCGGCGGGGGGGCCGGACAGATACGCAGTATTTT.

This chain uses TRBV7-2 with TRBJ2-1, with 10 bases matching TRBD1. This CDR3 spans 17 amino acids. The ends lost 5 bases at V and 6 bases at J; junction bases unmatched: 13. The V gene's germline CDR1 is SGHTA and CDR2 FQGNSA. Written as DNA, the CDR3 is TGTGCCAGCAGCCCCCGGGTCGCGACAGGGGGCTTCAATGAGCAGTTCTTC. Its translation is CASSPRVATGGFNEQFF.